Below are 15 T cell receptor beta chains sequenced from a single sample in a study of T cell responses to AZD1222 COVID-19 vaccine. Assay used: immunoSEQ multiplex PCR; TCRdb lists only in-frame clones, some missing. The data show some 130,000 clones, about 91% seen once. Sequenced material: peripheral blood, taken on day 0 of AZD1222 vaccination. The source of these receptors is an adult in good health.

The CDR3 DNA is TGTGCCACCAGCAGAGGGACCCAGGGTCTTCGTTCACCCCTCCACTTT. Amino acids: CATSRGTQGLRSPLHF. The chain has TRBV15 and TRBJ1-6, with D possibly matching TRBD1 (5 bases). The V gene's germline CDR1 is LNHNV and CDR2 YYDKDF (reference sequence). CDR3 length: 16 residues. V lost 1 base to trimming and J lost 9 bases, with 16 bases between them.

The chain is built from TRBV5-1 and TRBJ2-1, with D uncertain. The CDR3 has 11 residues. V lost 0 bases, J lost 9 bases, and 4 bases lay in between. Germline values: CDR1 SGHRS, CDR2 YFSETQ. The CDR3 region has the DNA TGCGCCAGCAGCTTGGAGGGTGAGCAGTTCTTC. Translating it yields CASSLEGEQFF.

The chain is built from TRBV5-1 and TRBJ2-5, with D possibly being TRBD1 or TRBD2 (5 bases each). The CDR3 sequence is 14 residues long. Germline values: CDR1 SGHRS, CDR2 YFSETQ. Trimming stripped 4 bases from V and 2 bases from J, with 12 bases between. The CDR3 loop reads CASSVLGGQETQYF. In DNA form, the CDR3 reads TGCGCCAGCAGCGTACTTGGGGGACAAGAGACCCAGTACTTC. Together with reference TRBV5-1 and TRBJ2-5, the CDR3 gives the full variable domain: KAGVTQTPRYLIKTRGQQVTLSCSPISGHRSVSWYQQTPGQGLQFLFEYFSETQRNKGNFPGRFSGRQFSNSRSEMNVSTLELGDSALYLCASSVLGGQETQYFGPGTRLLVL.

This rearrangement joins TRBV24-1 to TRBJ1-4; a weak D match, TRBD1 (5 bases). V shed 4 bases and J shed 4 bases, with 12 bases lying between them. Germline lookup yields CDR1 KGHDR and CDR2 SFDVKD. The CDR3 spans 15 residues. The CDR3 DNA sequence: TGTGCCACCAGTGACGCCGGGACTGGTAATGAAAAACTGTTTTTT. Translating it yields CATSDAGTGNEKLFF.

The chain is built from TRBV19 and TRBJ1-5; 12 bases are a match to TRBD1. V dropped 4 bases and J dropped 7; count of bases not matched to a gene: 8. There are 16 residues in the CDR3. CDR1 and CDR2 (germline): LNHDA, SQIVND (reference sequence). As DNA, the CDR3 is TGTGCCAGTAGTACCTCCGGGACAGGGGGCTTGCAGCCCCAGCATTTT. Residues: CASSTSGTGGLQPQHF.

This chain joins TRBV9 and TRBJ2-7; TRBD1 agrees at 9 bases. Germline-derived CDR1 and CDR2 are SGDLS and YYNGEE. The CDR3 loop spans 15 amino acids. Trimming at V came to 3 bases and at J to 1 base, leaving 5 bases not matched to a gene. CDR3 coding DNA: TGTGCCAGCAGCGCCGGGACAGGGAGGTCCTACGAGCAGTACTTC. It is translated as CASSAGTGRSYEQYF.

This chain connects TRBV25-1 to TRBJ1-2, with a possible D match to TRBD1 (5 bases). Trimming removed 3 bases at V and 3 bases at J, with 14 bases between. CDR3 length equals 15 residues. Per the germline V gene, CDR1 is MGHDK and CDR2 is SYGVNS. The CDR3 protein is CASSDQGLSYYGYTF. The CDR3 DNA is TGTGCCAGCAGTGATCAGGGATTGAGCTACTATGGCTACACCTTC.

The V and J genes are TRBV9 and TRBJ1-5; D gene uncertain. The V gene's germline CDR1 is SGDLS and CDR2 YYNGEE. The V and J ends lost 0 bases and 8 bases respectively, with 15 bases between them. There are 15 residues in the CDR3. The CDR3 sequence: CASSVDGRLREPQHF. CDR3 sequence (DNA): TGTGCCAGCAGCGTAGACGGGAGACTGAGGGAGCCCCAGCATTTT.

The chain employs TRBV5-4 and TRBJ1-3; TRBD1 aligns across 9 bases. The ends lost 4 bases at V and 4 bases at J; junction bases unmatched: 9. Germline V CDR1 and CDR2: SGHNT, YYREEE (reference sequence). The CDR3 totals 16 residues. The CDR3 bases are TGTGCCAGCAGCGGGGGGGGACAGGGCTCCGGAAACACCATATATTTT. Translated, it gives CASSGGGQGSGNTIYF.

V usage is TRBV4-3 and J usage is TRBJ2-7; 11 positions agree with TRBD2. Germline CDR1 is LGHNA and CDR2 is YSLEER. The CDR3 runs 16 residues. V was clipped by 0 bases and J by 3 bases; unmatched bases: 4. In nucleotides, the CDR3 is TGCGCCAGCAGCCAAGATGGGACTAGCGGTTACTACGAGCAGTACTTC. Protein sequence: CASSQDGTSGYYEQYF.

The rearrangement uses TRBV11-2 and TRBJ2-1; 11 positions match TRBD2. Germline values: CDR1 SGHAT, CDR2 FQNNGV. V was pared by 8 bases and J by 7 bases, with 10 bases of the junction left unmatched. This CDR3 contains 15 residues. The DNA for the CDR3 is TGTGCCAGCGGACTGACTAGCGGGACGGTTAATGAGCAGTTCTTC. Translating it yields CASGLTSGTVNEQFF.

J is TRBJ1-2 and V is TRBV7-9; maybe TRBD1 (5 bases). Germline assignment: CDR1 SEHNR and CDR2 FQNEAQ (reference sequence). With 5 bases removed from V and 4 bases from J, the gap between germline ends came to 14 bases. The CDR3 sequence is 14 residues long. The CDR3 loop is CASSHRPDGYGYTF. For the CDR3, the DNA is TGTGCCAGCAGCCACAGGCCTGATGGCTATGGCTACACCTTC.

CDR3 loop: CASSPWTSGRASLDEQFF. CDR3 nucleotide sequence: TGTGCCAGCAGCCCCTGGACTAGCGGGAGGGCCTCTCTCGATGAGCAGTTCTTC. The V and J genes are TRBV7-3 and TRBJ2-1, with 15 bases fitting TRBD2. Germline V gene lookup returns CDR1 SGHTA and CDR2 FQGTGA. The V and J ends lost 5 bases and 8 bases, in that order; junction bases with no gene match: 13. The CDR3 consists of 18 residues.

The chain carries TRBV2 and TRBJ1-5; 9 bases align to TRBD1. Trimming removed 7 bases from V and 6 bases from J; junction bases left unmatched: 10. The germline CDR1 and CDR2 sequences are SNHLY and FYNNEI. The CDR3 runs to 15 residues. CDR3 nucleotides: TGTGCCAGCACGGGACAGGGTCGAGTGGCTCAGCCCCAGCATTTT. It is translated as CASTGQGRVAQPQHF.

This chain joins TRBV23-1 and TRBJ2-3; D may be TRBD1 or TRBD2 (6 bases each). TRBV23-1 belongs to the ORF category, with a function that is uncertain. The CDR3 extends over 16 amino acids. Trimming removed 0 bases at V and 4 bases at J, with 14 bases between. CDR3 in DNA: TGCGCCAGCAGTCAATCTAACGACAGGAGGGCAGATACGCAGTATTTT. This sequence encodes CASSQSNDRRADTQYF.